The 29 T cell receptor beta chains given below trace back to one sample, sequenced in a study of siplizumab effects on memory and regulatory T cells. The assay was immunoSEQ multiplex PCR, and TCRdb's table has in-frame clones only and misses some. The sample contains approximately 94,000 clones, approximately 91% of which appear only once. Sequences were obtained from CD4+ T cells sorted from blood. Every receptor here comes from a human donor in good health.

This clone occurred once. The chain links TRBV7-3 to TRBJ2-2; D is possibly TRBD2 (5 bases). The CDR3 has 16 residues. The germline V and J ends were trimmed by 5 bases and 6 bases, with 19 bases remaining between them. Per germline, CDR1 SGHTA and CDR2 FQGTGA. The CDR3 DNA reads as TGTGCCAGCAGCAATAGGTCCCTAGCCGGGTCCGGGGAGCTGTTTTTT. This gives the protein CASSNRSLAGSGELFF.

The rearrangement links TRBV5-1 to TRBJ1-4; D not certain. Germline V gives CDR1 SGHRS, CDR2 YFSETQ. V was pared by 4 bases and J by 4 bases, with 14 bases between. The CDR3 is 15 residues long. CDR3 residues: CASSPSTSGNEKLFF. Written as DNA, the CDR3 is TGCGCCAGCAGCCCATCTACCTCGGGTAATGAAAAACTGTTTTTT.

The rearrangement joins TRBV12-5 to TRBJ2-7; no definite D call. Germline CDR1 reads LGHNT; CDR2 reads FRNRAP. This CDR3 contains 13 residues. V lost 9 bases to trimming and J lost 6 bases, with 18 bases between them. DNA of the CDR3: TGTGCTAGCGGCCACGGTGGCCCGGGCGAGCAGTACTTC. Amino acids: CASGHGGPGEQYF.

The rearrangement joins TRBV5-1 to TRBJ2-1, with 10 bases aligning to TRBD2. The CDR3 extends over 15 amino acids. With 3 bases clipped from V and 9 bases from J, the junction kept 9 bases outside the gene matches. Germline V gives CDR1 SGHRS, CDR2 YFSETQ. Here the CDR3 reads CASSYLAGADGEQFF. The DNA of the CDR3 is TGCGCCAGCAGCTATCTAGCGGGGGCCGACGGTGAGCAGTTCTTC.

V usage is TRBV25-1 and J usage is TRBJ1-1; D unclear. The CDR3 is 11 residues long. V was clipped by 4 bases and J by 1 base, with 1 base between them. The V gene's germline CDR1 is MGHDK and CDR2 SYGVNS. The CDR3 here is CASSGNTEAFF. The DNA of the CDR3 is TGTGCCAGCAGTGGGAACACTGAAGCTTTCTTT.

The table lists this clone with a count of one. This chain links TRBV5-6 with TRBJ1-3; D unclear. V was clipped by 2 bases and J by 4 bases, with 7 bases between them. Germline V gene sequence: CDR1 SGHDT, CDR2 YYEEEE. The CDR3 length is 13 residues. The CDR3 region has the DNA TGTGCCAGCAGCTTTGGCCCCGGAAACACCATATATTTT. Protein: CASSFGPGNTIYF. Drawing the rest from reference TRBV5-6 and TRBJ1-3, the complete variable domain is DAGVTQSPTHLIKTRGQQVTLRCSPKSGHDTVSWYQQALGQGPQFIFQYYEEEERQRGNFPDRFSGHQFPNYSSELNVNALLLGDSALYLCASSFGPGNTIYFGEGSWLTVV.

The V gene is TRBV2, the J gene TRBJ2-3; TRBD1 aligns across 7 bases. The CDR3 is made up of 17 amino acids. The germline CDR1 and CDR2 sequences are SNHLY and FYNNEI. Trimming removed 8 bases from V and 4 bases from J; junction bases left unmatched: 18. CDR3 in DNA: TGTGCCAGCCGACAGGGCTGGGACCAACGGCGCGCAGATACGCAGTATTTT. As protein: CASRQGWDQRRADTQYF.

The gene calls are TRBV5-1 and TRBJ1-4; 7 bases align to TRBD1. CDR3 length: 14 residues. Trimming cost V 4 bases and J 5 bases; bases outside gene matches: 5. Germline assignment: CDR1 SGHRS and CDR2 YFSETQ. CDR3 bases: TGCGCCAGCAGCGAGGGGGCGCGGAATGAAAAACTGTTTTTT. Amino acids: CASSEGARNEKLFF.

The V gene is TRBV15, the J gene TRBJ2-5; the D gene is possibly TRBD2 (5 bases). The DNA end favors TRBJ2-7, so the J call may be wrong. Looked up from germline, CDR1 is LNHNV and CDR2 is YYDKDF (reference sequence). The CDR3 is 14 amino acids. The CDR3 spells CATSRDLGSYEQYF. CDR3 DNA: TGTGCCACCAGCAGAGATCTAGGGAGCTACGAGCAGTACTTC.

This chain links TRBV6-5 with TRBJ1-2; possibly TRBD1 for D (5 bases). V dropped 6 bases and J dropped 0 bases, with 11 bases sitting between them. Germline values: CDR1 MNHEY, CDR2 SVGAGI. The CDR3 runs 14 residues. CDR3 DNA: TGTGCCAGCAGGCACGAGGGGACTAACTATGGCTACACCTTC. This encodes CASRHEGTNYGYTF.

This clone was observed once. The chain couples TRBV7-9 to TRBJ1-6; D remains ambiguous. V was clipped by 4 bases and J by 4 bases, with 8 bases between them. The CDR3 totals 14 residues. Germline V lookup: CDR1 SEHNR, CDR2 FQNEAQ (reference sequence). As DNA, the CDR3 is TGTGCCAGCAGCTCACGGGAGTATAATTCACCCCTCCACTTT. It encodes CASSSREYNSPLHF.

This clone was recorded once. The rearrangement links TRBV7-8 to TRBJ2-7; 12 nucleotides agree with TRBD2. Germline V gene sequence: CDR1 SGHVS, CDR2 FQNEAQ. V gave up 7 bases and J gave up 5 bases; unmatched junction bases: 9. This CDR3 comprises 15 residues. The CDR3 loop is CASTPSGGAWDEQYF. In nucleotides, the CDR3 is TGTGCCAGCACTCCTAGCGGGGGGGCTTGGGACGAGCAGTACTTC.

J is TRBJ1-1 and V is TRBV7-3; 8 positions match TRBD1. The CDR3 runs 14 residues. The ends lost 5 bases at V and 10 bases at J; junction bases unmatched: 12. Germline V gene data show CDR1 as SGHTA and CDR2 as FQGTGA. The CDR3 region is CASSPIGGTGGAFF. In nucleotides, the CDR3 is TGTGCCAGCAGCCCGATCGGGGGGACAGGTGGAGCTTTCTTT.

The chain combines TRBV2 with TRBJ1-1; weak D call: TRBD1 (6 bases). V was trimmed by 9 bases and J by 2 bases, leaving 16 bases between them. CDR3 length equals 14 residues. Germline V gene data show CDR1 as SNHLY and CDR2 as FYNNEI. The CDR3 loop is CARNRVGGNTEAFF. CDR3 DNA: TGTGCCAGAAACCGAGTAGGGGGTAACACTGAAGCTTTCTTT.

This chain links TRBV19 with TRBJ1-2; TRBD1 matches at 7 bases. With 0 bases clipped from V and 2 bases from J, the junction kept 9 bases outside the gene matches. In germline, CDR1 is LNHDA, CDR2 SQIVND (reference sequence). The CDR3 is 17 residues long. CDR3 loop: CASSIDARGSRNYGYTF. DNA of the CDR3: TGTGCCAGTAGTATAGATGCCAGGGGGTCCCGCAACTATGGCTACACCTTC.

This chain uses TRBV7-2 with TRBJ2-5; 9 bases map to TRBD1. The CDR3 is 14 amino acids. The germline CDR1 and CDR2 sequences are SGHTA and FQGNSA. With V trimmed by 5 bases and J by 5 bases, 6 bases remained unmatched. The chain's CDR3 is CASSPTGGGETQYF. The DNA of the CDR3 is TGTGCCAGCAGCCCCACAGGGGGCGGGGAGACCCAGTACTTC.

This clone was seen only once. The CDR3 spells CASSLAVETEAFF. The CDR3 DNA reads TGTGCCAGCAGCTTAGCGGTGGAGACTGAAGCTTTCTTT. The gene calls are TRBV7-3 and TRBJ1-1; no clear D. In germline, CDR1 is SGHTA, CDR2 FQGTGA. The CDR3 runs to 13 residues. Trimming shortened V by 2 bases and J by 5 bases, and 9 bases separated the two germline ends.

DNA for the CDR3: TGTGCCAGCGGCAATTACAGGGGCCAGCCCCAGCATTTT. Protein sequence: CASGNYRGQPQHF. The chain links TRBV28 to TRBJ1-5; 7 bases are a match to TRBD1. Germline trimming cut 8 bases from V and 7 bases from J; bases unmatched to any gene: 8. Per germline, CDR1 MDHEN and CDR2 SYDVKM. This CDR3 comprises 13 residues.

This clone was recorded once. The rearrangement joins TRBV7-3 to TRBJ1-1, with D unclear. This CDR3 comprises 13 residues. The V and J ends lost 5 bases and 1 base respectively, with 8 bases between them. CDR1 SGHTA and CDR2 FQGTGA come from the germline V gene. In nucleotides, the CDR3 is TGTGCCAGCAGCCCCGCCGGGAACACTGAAGCTTTCTTT. This encodes CASSPAGNTEAFF.

This chain connects TRBV10-1 to TRBJ1-1; 8 nucleotides match TRBD1. The CDR3 is 14 amino acids. J was trimmed by 4 bases and V by 6 bases; bases with no gene match: 7. The V gene's germline CDR1 is WNHNN and CDR2 SYGVQD (reference sequence). CDR3 in amino acids: CASREGQGGTEAFF. The DNA of the CDR3 is TGCGCCAGCAGGGAAGGACAGGGAGGCACTGAAGCTTTCTTT.

The gene calls are TRBV4-3 and TRBJ2-2; D is undetermined. Trimming took off 0 bases at V and 5 bases at J, with 7 bases between the two ends. The CDR3 consists of 14 residues. From germline, CDR1 is LGHNA and CDR2 YSLEER. This CDR3 is CASSQEPATGELFF. CDR3 DNA sequence: TGCGCCAGCAGCCAAGAACCCGCGACCGGGGAGCTGTTTTTT.

The chain uses TRBV10-3 and TRBJ1-5; 8 nucleotides line up with TRBD1. The CDR3 loop spans 15 amino acids. Germline-derived CDR1 and CDR2 are ENHRY and SYGVKD. With V trimmed by 0 bases and J by 2 bases, 0 bases remained unmatched. CDR3 nucleotide sequence: TGTGCCATCAGTGAGTCGGGACAGGGCAATCAGCCCCAGCATTTT. It codes for CAISESGQGNQPQHF.

Notes on this clone: The same CDR3 can be traced to other DNA sequences in this sample. The genes are TRBV30 and TRBJ1-1; D not certain. Trimming took 0 bases from V and 0 from J, leaving 5 bases between them. Germline-derived CDR1 and CDR2 are GTSNPN and SVGIG (reference sequence). The CDR3 is made up of 13 amino acids. Here the CDR3 reads CAWSVGLNTEAFF. In DNA, the CDR3 is TGTGCCTGGAGTGTAGGGCTGAACACTGAAGCTTTCTTT.

The chain links TRBV6-1 to TRBJ2-3, with 11 bases aligning to TRBD1. CDR3 length equals 19 residues. CDR1 and CDR2 from the germline V gene are MNHNS and SASEGT. V was clipped by 0 bases and J by 1 base; unmatched bases: 9. The CDR3 sequence is CASSEASFGGQGGTDTQYF. Written as DNA, the CDR3 is TGTGCCAGCAGTGAAGCCTCTTTTGGGGGACAGGGGGGCACAGATACGCAGTATTTT.

The chain is built from TRBV7-9 and TRBJ1-1; 7 nucleotides line up with TRBD1. J lost 0 bases, V lost 5 bases, and 15 bases had no gene match. CDR1 SEHNR and CDR2 FQNEAQ come from the germline V gene (reference sequence). The CDR3 is 18 amino acids. This CDR3 is CASSPQDKTGSMNTEAFF. DNA for the CDR3: TGTGCCAGCAGCCCCCAAGACAAGACAGGGAGTATGAACACTGAAGCTTTCTTT.

This chain uses TRBV5-1 with TRBJ2-3; D is unclear. CDR1 is SGHRS and CDR2 is YFSETQ in the germline V gene. Trimming stripped 0 bases from V and 4 bases from J, with 12 bases between. This CDR3 has 15 residues. In DNA, the CDR3 is TGCGCCAGCAGCTTGGAGCGACCGGACGCAGATACGCAGTATTTT. It translates to CASSLERPDADTQYF.

The rearrangement uses TRBV6-5 and TRBJ2-7; a weak D match, TRBD1 (5 bases). Germline V gene sequence: CDR1 MNHEY, CDR2 SVGAGI. The V gene lost 0 bases and the J gene lost 2 bases, with 8 bases spanning the gap. The CDR3 consists of 14 residues. CDR3 amino acids: CASSYSQGTYEQYF. The CDR3 coding sequence is TGTGCCAGCAGTTACTCGCAGGGAACCTACGAGCAGTACTTC.

The chain has TRBV18 and TRBJ2-3; a possible D gene is TRBD2 (6 bases). From germline, CDR1 is KGHSH and CDR2 LQKENI. Trimming left V 2 bases short and J 0 bases short, with 12 bases between. The CDR3 covers 16 residues. The CDR3: CASSPGGSRSTDTQYF. For the CDR3, the DNA is TGTGCCAGCTCACCAGGGGGGTCCCGTAGCACAGATACGCAGTATTTT.

This chain connects TRBV19 to TRBJ1-5, with D possibly matching TRBD1 (6 bases). The CDR3 contains 15 residues. Trimming pared 5 bases from V and 7 bases from J, leaving 18 bases between. CDR1 and CDR2 from the germline V gene are LNHDA and SQIVND (reference sequence). CDR3 region: CASSQAGELKQPQHF. The CDR3 nucleotides are TGTGCCAGTAGTCAGGCAGGGGAGTTGAAACAGCCCCAGCATTTT.